This passage covers 18 T cell receptor beta chains from one sample sequenced in a study of T cells in localized non-small cell lung cancer. Sequencing was performed with immunoSEQ multiplex PCR; in TCRdb, only in-frame clones are kept and a portion is missing. The table lists some 1,200 clones, 21% of them singletons, with roughly 23% in the top ten. The sample in question was normal lung tissue next to the tumor, obtained before any cancer treatment. Every receptor here comes from a male donor aged 60 or over with stage III lung adenocarcinoma.

The CDR3, as DNA: TGTGCCAGCTCATATCTAGCGGGAGGTAGCACAGATACGCAGTATTTT. This translates into CASSYLAGGSTDTQYF. The rearrangement joins TRBV18 to TRBJ2-3; TRBD2 aligns across 11 bases. This CDR3 is built from 16 residues. The trim removed 5 bases at V and 0 bases at J, leaving 4 bases unmatched. CDR1 is KGHSH and CDR2 is LQKENI in the germline V gene. The entire variable domain, with the rest obtained from reference TRBV18 and TRBJ2-3, is as follows: NAGVMQNPRHLVRRRGQEARLRCSPMKGHSHVYWYRQLPEEGLKFMVYLQKENIIDESGMPKERFSAEFPKEGPSILRIQQVVRGDSAAYFCASSYLAGGSTDTQYFGPGTRLTVL.

This clone was seen only a few times. The CDR3 DNA reads as TGTGCCAGCAAATTACAGCCCCCAGGGTTGGCCGGGGAGCTGTTTTTT. Amino acids: CASKLQPPGLAGELFF. This chain links TRBV6-8 with TRBJ2-2; TRBD1 might be the D (5 bases). The CDR3 length is 16 residues. Germline loops: CDR1 MNHGY, CDR2 SAAAGT. Trimming took 7 bases from V and 6 from J, leaving 21 bases between them.

V usage is TRBV6-8 and J usage is TRBJ2-1, with 7 bases aligning to TRBD1. Germline V CDR1 and CDR2: MNHGY, SAAAGT. V dropped 5 bases and J dropped 5; count of bases not matched to a gene: 6. This CDR3 spans 14 amino acids. The DNA of the CDR3 is TGTGCCAGCAGTACCCGGGACAGAAACAATGAGCAGTTCTTC. This translates into CASSTRDRNNEQFF.

The table lists this clone with a few counts. The chain couples TRBV11-3 to TRBJ1-1; no clear D gene. The germline V gene has CDR1 SGHNT and CDR2 YENEEA. Trimming cost V 5 bases and J 4 bases, with 17 bases left between them. This CDR3 is 15 amino acids long. CDR3 nucleotides: TGTGCCAGCAGCCCTTCTCTCGGGAAAGGCACTGAAGCTTTCTTT. It translates to CASSPSLGKGTEAFF.

In its sample, this clone is medium-sized (0.01 to 0.1%). The chain uses TRBV6-8 and TRBJ2-2, with 9 nucleotides matching TRBD1. The junction had 11 bases not matched to a gene; V was cut back by 6 bases and J by 9 bases. The CDR3 has 15 amino acids. Germline CDR1 is MNHGY and CDR2 is SAAAGT. CDR3 region: CASRGTDRGIRELFF. As DNA, the CDR3 is TGTGCCAGCAGGGGCACGGACAGGGGAATCCGGGAGCTGTTTTTT.

This clone turned up a few times. The rearrangement links TRBV30 to TRBJ1-2; TRBD1 aligns across 8 bases. V lost 3 bases and J lost 7; bases outside the gene matches: 4. The V gene's germline CDR1 is GTSNPN and CDR2 SVGIG (reference sequence). The length of the CDR3 is 12 residues. The CDR3 sequence: CAWSPTGAGYTF. DNA of the CDR3: TGTGCCTGGAGCCCGACAGGGGCTGGCTACACCTTC.

The V and J genes are TRBV15 and TRBJ2-3; 10 bases align to TRBD1. Germline-derived CDR1 and CDR2 are LNHNV and YYDKDF (reference sequence). The CDR3 covers 16 residues. Trimming cost V 4 bases and J 3 bases; bases outside gene matches: 7. The CDR3 DNA reads as TGTGCCACCAGCAAGATCGACAGGGGGCGAACAGATACGCAGTATTTT. Protein product: CATSKIDRGRTDTQYF.

By share, this clone counts as large (0.1 to 1%). The chain recombines TRBV11-3 with TRBJ1-1, with D perhaps TRBD1 (5 bases). V was pared by 8 bases and J by 3 bases, with 16 bases between. The CDR3 has 14 residues. CDR1 SGHNT and CDR2 YENEEA come from the germline V gene. The CDR3, as DNA: TGTGCCAGCGGATCTCGGGGCAGGGACACTGAAGCTTTCTTT. It codes for CASGSRGRDTEAFF.

This chain joins TRBV5-1 and TRBJ1-1; D remains unclear. Germline-derived CDR1 and CDR2 are SGHRS and YFSETQ. The CDR3 is made up of 15 amino acids. V gave up 5 bases and J gave up 6 bases, with 20 bases separating them. The CDR3 loop is CASREALEGGAEAFF. The DNA of the CDR3 is TGCGCCAGCAGAGAGGCCTTAGAGGGCGGGGCTGAAGCTTTCTTT.

This clone appeared a few times. The chain recombines TRBV5-1 with TRBJ2-7; tentatively, D is TRBD1 (5 bases). The CDR3 is 15 residues long. The ends were cut back, 4 bases at V and 0 bases at J, with 14 bases in the middle. The germline CDR1 and CDR2 sequences are SGHRS and YFSETQ. The CDR3 nucleotides read TGCGCCAGCAGCCTGGAGTCAGGGTTCTCCTACGAGCAGTACTTC. This gives the protein CASSLESGFSYEQYF.

About this clone: The same CDR3 also results from other DNA sequences found in this sample. V and J are TRBV29-1 and TRBJ1-1; D gene uncertain. The length of the CDR3 is 12 residues. Germline V CDR1 and CDR2: SQVTM, ANQGSEA. Trimming took 6 bases from V and 2 from J, leaving 10 bases between them. CDR3 in amino acids: CSVVRYNTEAFF. DNA for the CDR3: TGCAGCGTGGTCAGATATAACACTGAAGCTTTCTTT.

This rearrangement joins TRBV5-1 to TRBJ2-1, with no clear D. The CDR3 runs to 15 residues. V shed 2 bases and J shed 5 bases, with 14 bases lying between them. Germline V CDR1 and CDR2: SGHRS, YFSETQ. The CDR3 sequence is CASSFFLSRHNEQFF. Here the CDR3 DNA reads TGCGCCAGCAGCTTTTTTTTATCCCGGCACAATGAGCAGTTCTTC.

This clone is labeled as medium-sized. The rearrangement joins TRBV4-1 to TRBJ1-2; 8 bases fit TRBD1. The CDR3 spans 16 residues. Trimming removed 4 bases from V and 7 bases from J; junction bases left unmatched: 14. Germline CDR1 MGHRA, CDR2 YSYEKL. The CDR3 DNA is TGCGCCAGCAGCCGGAGTCAGACAGGGGCTTCCGCTGGCTACACCTTC. Its translation is CASSRSQTGASAGYTF.

The chain joins TRBV2 to TRBJ1-5; the match to TRBD1 covers 9 bases. J lost 2 bases, V lost 4 bases, and 6 bases had no gene match. Per germline, CDR1 SNHLY and CDR2 FYNNEI. This CDR3 spans 16 amino acids. The CDR3 reads CASSGPRTGGNQPQHF. CDR3 DNA sequence: TGTGCCAGCAGTGGTCCGAGGACAGGGGGCAATCAGCCCCAGCATTTT.

The V call is TRBV5-1, the J call TRBJ2-1; TRBD2 agrees at 12 bases. CDR1 SGHRS and CDR2 YFSETQ come from the germline V gene. The V gene end was trimmed by 0 bases and the J gene end by 6 bases; junction bases not matched to a gene: 4. The CDR3 totals 16 residues. CDR3 in amino acids: CASSLEGTSGFNEQFF. The CDR3 DNA is TGCGCCAGCAGCTTGGAAGGGACTAGCGGGTTCAATGAGCAGTTCTTC.

The V gene is TRBV5-1, the J gene TRBJ2-7; D unclear. Germline V gene data show CDR1 as SGHRS and CDR2 as YFSETQ. V was cut by 4 bases and J by 1 base, with 18 bases left in between. The CDR3 length is 16 residues. The CDR3 DNA is TGCGCCAGCAGCCGTAATCTAGATTCAGGATCCTACGAGCAGTACTTC. Protein product: CASSRNLDSGSYEQYF.

Only a few counts were recorded for this clone. The chain uses TRBV9 and TRBJ2-6; D possibly corresponds to TRBD1 (5 bases). Germline CDR1 reads SGDLS; CDR2 reads YYNGEE. The CDR3 runs to 16 residues. The ends were cut back, 6 bases at V and 2 bases at J, with 15 bases in the middle. CDR3 protein: CASTLGQGPGANVLTF. DNA for the CDR3: TGTGCCAGCACCCTAGGGCAGGGTCCTGGGGCCAACGTCCTGACTTTC.

This clone was observed a handful of times. V and J are TRBV6-8 and TRBJ1-5, with D possibly matching TRBD1 (5 bases). The CDR3 contains 14 residues. The germline CDR1 and CDR2 sequences are MNHGY and SAAAGT. Deletions cut 0 bases from V and 7 bases from J, with 10 bases between. The CDR3 DNA follows: TGTGCCAGCAGTTACTCGACGCGGGGCCAGCCCCAGCATTTT. Its translation is CASSYSTRGQPQHF.